These 22 T cell receptor beta chains came from one sample sequenced in a study of Graves' ophthalmopathy and Graves' hyperthyroidism. Scientists amplified the TCR beta CDR3 regions from RNA transcripts. Second-round multiplex PCR came after a first-round RT-PCR that employed HTBI primers. TCRdb itself ran the multiplex PCR reads through MiXCR, one entry per CDR3 protein. The sample lists over a million distinct CDR3 sequences, 36% occurring once. The sample consisted of peripheral blood or thyroid tissue (not recorded which). All receptors derive from an adult man with Graves' hyperthyroidism.

This clonotype was seen many times. The chain is built from TRBV7-3 and TRBJ2-7, with TRBD2 matching over 7 bases. Trimming removed 5 bases from V and 5 bases from J; junction bases left unmatched: 6. The CDR3 extends over 13 amino acids. Germline V CDR1 and CDR2: SGHTA, FQGTGA. CDR3 loop: CASSTGGRDEQYF. CDR3 sequence (DNA): TGTGCCAGCAGCACGGGAGGCCGCGACGAGCAGTACTTC.

The chain carries TRBV28 and TRBJ1-5; 7 nucleotides agree with TRBD1. V lost 3 bases, J lost 0 bases, and 5 bases stayed unmatched. Germline V lookup: CDR1 MDHEN, CDR2 SYDVKM. The CDR3 has 16 residues. For the CDR3, the DNA is TGTGCCAGCAGTTTGGCCACAGGGGATAGCAATCAGCCCCAGCATTTT. Encoded protein: CASSLATGDSNQPQHF.

At least ten counts were recorded for this clonotype. The chain carries TRBV7-2 and TRBJ2-5, with TRBD2 matching over 15 bases. CDR1 is SGHTA, CDR2 FQGNSA, per germline. There are 17 residues in the CDR3. V was clipped by 6 bases and J by 4 bases; unmatched bases: 9. The CDR3 sequence: CASSYQGLAGGVETQYF. For the CDR3, the DNA is TGTGCCAGCAGTTACCAAGGACTAGCGGGAGGGGTAGAGACCCAGTACTTC.

CDR3 in amino acids: CASSFRPGQFSTDTQYF. In DNA, the CDR3 is TGTGCCAGCAGCTTTCGTCCGGGACAGTTTTCAACTGATACGCAGTATTTT. V usage is TRBV9 and J usage is TRBJ2-3; 7 bases agree with TRBD1. The CDR3 contains 17 residues. Germline V gene data show CDR1 as SGDLS and CDR2 as YYNGEE. Unmatched junction bases numbered 17, after V lost 4 bases and J lost 6 bases. The full variable domain, completed using reference TRBV9 and TRBJ2-3, is DSGVTQTPKHLITATGQRVTLRCSPRSGDLSVYWYQQSLDQGLQFLIQYYNGEERAKGNILERFSAQQFPDLHSELNLSSLELGDSALYFCASSFRPGQFSTDTQYFGPGTRLTVL.

This clonotype turned up a few times. The chain carries TRBV27 and TRBJ1-6; D unclear. The CDR3 is made up of 14 amino acids. Trimming cost V 9 bases and J 9 bases, with 18 bases left between them. CDR1 MNHEY and CDR2 SMNVEV come from the germline V gene (reference sequence). The CDR3 nucleotides read TGTGCCAGTTCCCGCCTCCATAGTGCTTCACCCCTCCACTTT. Its protein product is CASSRLHSASPLHF.

The rearrangement links TRBV2 to TRBJ1-5; D unresolved. V gave up 1 base and J gave up 4 bases, with 11 bases separating them. There are 15 residues in the CDR3. Germline V gene lookup returns CDR1 SNHLY and CDR2 FYNNEI. As DNA, the CDR3 is TGTGCCAGCAGTGAAGTTGAGGTGGGGAATCAGCCCCAGCATTTT. Protein sequence: CASSEVEVGNQPQHF.

The rearrangement links TRBV7-8 to TRBJ2-7; either TRBD1 or TRBD2 may supply D (5 bases each). V lost 5 bases and J lost 0, with 14 bases in between. The V gene's germline CDR1 is SGHVS and CDR2 FQNEAQ. The CDR3 length is 15 residues. CDR3 residues: CASSPGRVPSYEQYF. CDR3 DNA: TGTGCCAGCAGCCCGGGACGGGTACCCTCCTACGAGCAGTACTTC. Supplemented by reference TRBV7-8 and TRBJ2-7, the full variable domain reads GAGVSQSPRYKVAKRGQDVALRCDPISGHVSLFWYQQALGQGPEFLTYFQNEAQLDKSGLPSDRFFAERPEGSVSTLKIQRTQQEDSAVYLCASSPGRVPSYEQYFGPGTRLTVT.

This clonotype was detected a few times. CDR3 loop: CASSESARVGSYEQYF. CDR3 DNA: TGCGCCAGCAGTGAGTCGGCCAGGGTGGGCTCCTACGAGCAGTACTTC. The chain employs TRBV10-1 and TRBJ2-7; D might be TRBD1 (5 bases). Germline V gene lookup returns CDR1 WNHNN and CDR2 SYGVQD (reference sequence). There are 16 residues in the CDR3. Between the trimmed V and J ends, which lost 0 bases and 0 bases, there was a span of 12 bases.

This clonotype appeared many times. J is TRBJ1-1 and V is TRBV5-1, with D possibly being TRBD1 (5 bases). The CDR3 extends over 14 amino acids. V lost 7 bases and J lost 1, with 14 bases in between. Germline assignment: CDR1 SGHRS and CDR2 YFSETQ. DNA for the CDR3: TGCGCCAGCTGCCAGCCAGGGTCGAACACTGAAGCTTTCTTT. Translated, it gives CASCQPGSNTEAFF.

This clonotype came up many times. This rearrangement joins TRBV19 to TRBJ2-7; TRBD2 matches 7 bases. V lost 9 bases, J lost 4 bases, and 6 bases stayed unmatched. This CDR3 is 12 amino acids long. Per germline, CDR1 LNHDA and CDR2 SQIVND (reference sequence). Here the CDR3 reads CASGGGSYEQYF. In nucleotides, the CDR3 is TGTGCCAGCGGCGGCGGGAGTTACGAGCAGTACTTC.

The chain joins TRBV7-2 to TRBJ1-1, with D possibly TRBD1 on 5 matching bases. Trimming removed 0 bases at V and 9 bases at J, with 17 bases between. The CDR3 contains 15 residues. The V gene's germline CDR1 is SGHTA and CDR2 FQGNSA. CDR3 nucleotide sequence: TGTGCCAGCAGCTTAGCCGGGACCGGCGAATGGCAAGCTTTCTTT. Encoded protein: CASSLAGTGEWQAFF.

This clonotype has a handful of counts. The chain uses TRBV19 and TRBJ1-6; D gene ambiguous. V lost 1 base and J lost 5, with 9 bases in between. CDR3 length equals 15 residues. Looked up from germline, CDR1 is LNHDA and CDR2 is SQIVND (reference sequence). CDR3 amino acids: CASSIGLRNNSPLHF. DNA for the CDR3: TGTGCCAGTAGTATAGGACTCAGGAATAATTCACCCCTCCACTTT. The entire variable domain, with the rest obtained from reference TRBV19 and TRBJ1-6, is as follows: DGGITQSPKYLFRKEGQNVTLSCEQNLNHDAMYWYRQDPGQGLRLIYYSQIVNDFQKGDIAEGYSVSREKKESFPLTVTSAQKNPTAFYLCASSIGLRNNSPLHFGNGTRLTVT.

This chain connects TRBV2 to TRBJ2-2; D unresolved. Deletions cut 7 bases from V and 3 bases from J, with 15 bases between. CDR1 is SNHLY and CDR2 is FYNNEI in the germline V gene. This CDR3 has 15 amino acids. The CDR3 DNA reads as TGTGCCAGCACTAAAAGAGTGGTCGACACCGGGGAGCTGTTTTTT. It specifies CASTKRVVDTGELFF.

The rearrangement joins TRBV15 to TRBJ1-2, with TRBD1 as a possible D gene (5 bases). Germline CDR1 LNHNV, CDR2 YYDKDF (reference sequence). The V end was cut by 1 base, the J end by 7 bases, with 10 bases between. This CDR3 region has 13 residues. CDR3 in amino acids: CATSRVGQGGYTF. The CDR3 DNA follows: TGTGCCACCAGCAGAGTGGGGCAGGGTGGCTACACCTTC.

This clonotype was found many times. The V call is TRBV4-1, the J call TRBJ1-1; D not resolved. V lost 4 bases, J lost 3 bases, and 15 bases lay in between. The CDR3 contains 15 residues. CDR1 and CDR2 (germline): MGHRA, YSYEKL. CDR3 amino acids: CASSLNKGWDTEAFF. The CDR3 nucleotides are TGCGCCAGCAGCCTAAACAAAGGGTGGGACACTGAAGCTTTCTTT.

This clonotype was seen only a few times. The V and J genes are TRBV7-6 and TRBJ2-2; TRBD2 agrees at 9 bases. This CDR3 spans 19 amino acids. V dropped 0 bases and J dropped 4; count of bases not matched to a gene: 12. The germline V gene has CDR1 SGHVS and CDR2 FNYEAQ. The CDR3 DNA reads TGTGCCAGCAGCTTAGCTAAAGCGGGGGGACGACTTAGCACCGGGGAGCTGTTTTTT. It specifies CASSLAKAGGRLSTGELFF.

This clonotype has a handful of counts. Since a much larger clone is just one base distant, this may be a read error. V is TRBV2 and J is TRBJ2-7; D tentatively reads TRBD1 or TRBD2 (6 bases each). Trimming took off 11 bases at V and 0 bases at J, with 17 bases between the two ends. Germline CDR1 is SNHLY and CDR2 is FYNNEI. The CDR3 runs 14 residues. CDR3 coding DNA: TGTGCCGGTAAAGACAGGACTACCTCCTACGAGCAGTACTTC. This encodes CAGKDRTTSYEQYF. Full variable domain (remainder filled in from reference TRBV2 and TRBJ2-7): EPEVTQTPSHQVTQMGQEVILRCVPISNHLYFYWYRQILGQKVEFLVSFYNNEISEKSEIFDDQFSVERPDGSNFTLKIRSTKLEDSAMYFCAGKDRTTSYEQYFGPGTRLTVT.

This chain links TRBV2 with TRBJ2-5, with a possible D match to TRBD1 (6 bases). The CDR3 has 13 amino acids. Germline values: CDR1 SNHLY, CDR2 FYNNEI. Deletions cut 9 bases from V and 5 bases from J, with 16 bases between. The CDR3 protein is CASGQGQMETQYF. In nucleotides, the CDR3 is TGTGCCAGTGGTCAGGGACAAATGGAGACCCAGTACTTC.

This chain links TRBV14 with TRBJ1-2, with D possibly TRBD1 on 5 matching bases. The germline CDR1 and CDR2 sequences are SGHDN and FVKESK. V was shortened by 2 bases and J by 6 bases, with 7 bases between the two germline ends. The CDR3 consists of 12 residues. CDR3 nucleotides: TGTGCCAGCAGCCAAACAGGCCATGGCTACACCTTC. It is translated as CASSQTGHGYTF.

The V and J genes are TRBV10-3 and TRBJ1-4; 9 nucleotides match TRBD1. This CDR3 has 11 amino acids. Germline CDR1 ENHRY, CDR2 SYGVKD. Trimming removed 10 bases from V and 8 bases from J; junction bases left unmatched: 2. Written as DNA, the CDR3 is TGTGCCACCGACAGGGGGGAAAAACTGTTTTTT. It codes for CATDRGEKLFF.

The chain joins TRBV7-2 to TRBJ2-2; D gene unclear. Trimming took 2 bases from V and 3 from J, leaving 13 bases between them. CDR3 size: 16 residues. The V gene's germline CDR1 is SGHTA and CDR2 FQGNSA. The CDR3 region is CASSLLTFRYTGELFF. DNA for the CDR3: TGTGCCAGCAGCTTACTAACTTTTCGGTACACCGGGGAGCTGTTTTTT. The complete variable domain, with remaining parts taken from reference TRBV7-2 and TRBJ2-2, reads GAGVSQSPSNKVTEKGKDVELRCDPISGHTALYWYRQSLGQGLEFLIYFQGNSAPDKSGLPSDRFSAERTGGSVSTLTIQRTQQEDSAVYLCASSLLTFRYTGELFFGEGSRLTVL.

This clonotype was seen at least ten times. The chain couples TRBV10-3 to TRBJ1-2, with D possibly TRBD1 on 5 matching bases. Trimming left V 2 bases short and J 8 bases short, with 12 bases between. The CDR3 totals 13 residues. Germline assignment: CDR1 ENHRY and CDR2 SYGVKD. CDR3 in DNA: TGTGCCATCAGTGAGGAGCCCGGGGGGGGCTACACCTTC. It codes for CAISEEPGGGYTF.